A selection of T cell receptor beta chains follows, all from one sample in a study of naive and memory T cell subsets. MiXCR, run by TCRdb on the UMI-ligation and nested PCR reads, gives a single entry per CDR3 protein. This sample has roughly 150,000 distinct CDR3 sequences, with under 25% found just once. What was sequenced was naive CD8+ T cells from blood. The source is a human donor in good health. CDR3s include the opening cysteine and the closing phenylalanine or tryptophan. A D gene is named only where the DNA matches it firmly. Expanded clones get a size class; other rows say once, few or many, or leave the size out.

>-|TRBD2|TRBV6-2/TRBV6-3|TRBJ2-5
TGTGCCAGCAGCCCTACTACTAGCGAGATAGAAAAAGAGACCCAGTACTTC
CASSPTTSEIEKETQYF
>-|TRBD1|TRBV27|TRBJ2-1
TGTGCCAGCATACCTGGGCCGGGACAGGGTTCCTTCAATGAGCAGTTCTTC
CASIPGPGQGSFNEQFF
>-|-|TRBV7-9|TRBJ2-1
TGTGCCAGCAGCGAGGAAAGGGGTTATGAGCAGTTCTTC
CASSEERGYEQFF
>few|TRBD1|TRBV20-1|TRBJ1-1
TGCAGTGCTGAGACAGGGAATCCTGAAGCTTTCTTT
CSAETGNPEAFF
>few|-|TRBV27|TRBJ1-2
TGTGCCAGCAGCCGTGACAGGTGGGCATATGGCTACACCTTC
CASSRDRWAYGYTF
>many|-|TRBV6-2/TRBV6-3|TRBJ1-2
TGTGCCAGCAGCCTGGACCAGAACTATGGCTACACCTTC
CASSLDQNYGYTF
>few|-|TRBV29-1|TRBJ2-3
TGCAGCGTTGATGAGGTGGCTATAGATACGCAGTATTTT
CSVDEVAIDTQYF
>-|-|TRBV6-5|TRBJ1-1
TGTGCCAGCAGTCCGGGACTCCAGAACACTGAAGCTTTCTTT
CASSPGLQNTEAFF
>-|-|TRBV27|TRBJ2-3
TGTGCCAGCAGTTTAGGGGCTAGCAAGGCAGATACGCAGTATTTT
CASSLGASKADTQYF
>-|TRBD1|TRBV27|TRBJ2-7
TGTGCCAGCAGTTCTGTACAGGGGAGATTCGAGCAGTACTTC
CASSSVQGRFEQYF
>few|-|TRBV6-5|TRBJ2-7
TGTGCCAGCAGCCTCCGGGGACCAGTGCCGGGCGAGCAGTACTTC
CASSLRGPVPGEQYF
>-|-|TRBV6-5|TRBJ2-1
TGTGCCAGCACCTACTCCAGGGACAACCCAAACAATGAGCAGTTCTTC
CASTYSRDNPNNEQFF
>few|-|TRBV27|TRBJ2-2
TGTGCCAGCAGTTCGTCGGCGGGAAGTAGAACCGGGGAGCTGTTTTTT
CASSSSAGSRTGELFF
>-|-|TRBV14|TRBJ1-1
TGTGCCACCACGACCGGACAGAACGCTGAAGCTTTCTTT
CATTTGQNAEAFF
>few|TRBD1|TRBV6-2/TRBV6-3|TRBJ1-1
TGTGCCAGCACCCCGGACAGGGATGGGTCTGAAGCTTTCTTT
CASTPDRDGSEAFF
>few|-|TRBV12-5|TRBJ2-1
TGTGCTAGTGGTTTCTATCCTGGTGAGCAGTTCTTC
CASGFYPGEQFF
>-|-|TRBV6-4|TRBJ2-2
TGTGCCAGCAGTGACTATGGGGGTAACACCGGGGAGCTGTTTTTT
CASSDYGGNTGELFF
>-|-|TRBV30|TRBJ1-6
TGTGCCTGGAGTGTACAGGGACATTATAATTCACCCCTCCACTTT
CAWSVQGHYNSPLHF
>-|-|TRBV27|TRBJ1-1
TGTGCCAGCATTGAGATACTCGGGGACTCGGGGGGCACTGAAGCTTTCTTT
CASIEILGDSGGTEAFF
>few|-|TRBV7-9|TRBJ1-4
TGTGCCAGCAGGATGGGACGGTTCGGTACTCTTGGGGAAAAACTGTTTTTT
CASRMGRFGTLGEKLFF
>few|-|TRBV28|TRBJ2-5
TGTGCCAGCAGTTTTAATGGGTTGGTCGGTTACCAAGAGACCCAGTACTTC
CASSFNGLVGYQETQYF
>few|-|TRBV29-1|TRBJ2-2
TGCAGCGTGGGCTCTGGGAACCCGAACACCGGGGAGCTGTTTTTT
CSVGSGNPNTGELFF
>few|-|TRBV29-1|TRBJ1-2
TGCAGCGGGTGGGGGAACTATGGCTACACCTTC
CSGWGNYGYTF
>-|-|TRBV28|TRBJ2-1
TGTGCCAGCAAGACTAGGGGCAATGAGCAGTTCTTC
CASKTRGNEQFF
>few|-|TRBV19|TRBJ2-7
TGTGCCAGTAGTTCAGGCAGTTTAGACGAGCAGTACTTC
CASSSGSLDEQYF
>once|-|TRBV20-1|TRBJ2-7
TGCAGTGCAGGGCACGACCACTACGAGCAGTACTTC
CSAGHDHYEQYF
>few|-|TRBV28|TRBJ1-1
TGTGCCAGCAGTTTAGGAGACCGGGACATCGGCACTGAAGCTTTCTTT
CASSLGDRDIGTEAFF
>-|-|TRBV27|TRBJ2-7
TGTGCCAGCAGTTTATCAGGAATCCTCTACGAGCAGTACTTC
CASSLSGILYEQYF
>-|-|TRBV12-3/TRBV12-4|TRBJ2-1
TGTGCCAGCAGTTTATCGCGGGCGAGCTCCTACAATGAGCAGTTCTTC
CASSLSRASSYNEQFF
>many|-|TRBV6-6|TRBJ1-4
TGTGCCACCGAGGGAGATTCCGCAACTAATGAAAAACTGTTTTTT
CATEGDSATNEKLFF
>-|TRBD1|TRBV6-5|TRBJ2-7
TGTGCCAGCAGTTACTCAAGGACAGGGGGTGGCGAGCAGTACTTC
CASSYSRTGGGEQYF
>few|-|TRBV5-5|TRBJ1-4
TGTGCCAGCAGACCTCAGGACTGGGTGAATGAAAAACTGTTTTTT
CASRPQDWVNEKLFF
>-|-|TRBV29-1|TRBJ2-7
TGCAGCGTTGAAGGTCTAGCCTACGAGCAGTACTTC
CSVEGLAYEQYF
>-|TRBD1|TRBV4-1|TRBJ2-7
TGCGCCAGCAGCCACCAGGGGGCCAACGAGCAGTACTTC
CASSHQGANEQYF
>few|-|TRBV28|TRBJ2-5
TGTGCCAGCAGTAGGAGCCGTGGGGAGACCCAGTACTTC
CASSRSRGETQYF
>few|TRBD1|TRBV12-3/TRBV12-4|TRBJ2-6
TGTGCCACCATGGACACAGGGGGCTCTGGGGCCAACGTCCTGACTTTC
CATMDTGGSGANVLTF
>few|-|TRBV4-3|TRBJ1-4
TGCGCCAGCAGCCGAATAGGTGGAACTAATGAAAAACTGTTTTTT
CASSRIGGTNEKLFF
>few|TRBD1|TRBV2|TRBJ2-7
TGTGCCAGACGGACAGGGGATGAGCAGTACTTC
CARRTGDEQYF
>-|TRBD2|TRBV7-8|TRBJ2-2
TGTGCCAGCAGCCGCGCCGTAGCGGGAGGACCCGGGGAGCTGTTTTTT
CASSRAVAGGPGELFF
>few|TRBD2|TRBV29-1|TRBJ2-7
TGCAGCGTTGACCTTAGCGGGAGATCCGAGCAGTACTTC
CSVDLSGRSEQYF
>few|-|TRBV12-3/TRBV12-4|TRBJ2-3
TGTGCCAGCAGTCCAAGCGGATACACAGATACGCAGTATTTT
CASSPSGYTDTQYF
>few|-|TRBV27|TRBJ2-2
TGTGCCAGCAGTGGTGAGACCGGGGAGCTGTTTTTT
CASSGETGELFF
>few|TRBD1|TRBV12-5|TRBJ1-1
TGTGCTAGTGGTTTGGACCGGACAGGGGGCCTTCTAATGAACACTGAAGCTTTCTTT
CASGLDRTGGLLMNTEAFF
>few|-|TRBV6-6|TRBJ1-4
TGTGCCAGCACCGAAATAGTACCATCGTTTGAAAAACTGTTTTTT
CASTEIVPSFEKLFF
>-|-|TRBV4-1|TRBJ1-1
TGCGCCAGCAGCCAAGTAAGAGAGACTGAAGCTTTCTTT
CASSQVRETEAFF
>-|TRBD2|TRBV11-2|TRBJ2-3
TGTGCCAGCAGCCCTCTAGCGGGAGGGCGCACAGATACGCAGTATTTT
CASSPLAGGRTDTQYF
>few|-|TRBV29-1|TRBJ2-5
TGCAGCGTTGAGGTTCCGGACGGACAAGAGACCCAGTACTTC
CSVEVPDGQETQYF
>-|-|TRBV4-1|TRBJ1-3
TGCGCCAGCGGCCAAGAACGCGGGTCTGGAAACACCATATATTTT
CASGQERGSGNTIYF
>-|TRBD2|TRBV30|TRBJ2-3
TGTGCCTGGAGTCCACAAGGGACTAGCGGAACCCGCACAGATACGCAGTATTTT
CAWSPQGTSGTRTDTQYF
>-|-|TRBV27|TRBJ2-7
TGTGCCAGCAGTTTAGTGATGCGGTTGAACGAGCAGTACTTC
CASSLVMRLNEQYF
>few|-|TRBV5-1|TRBJ1-1
TGCGCCAGCAGCTTGATGGGTTTTACTGAAGCTTTCTTT
CASSLMGFTEAFF